The 5 T cell receptor beta chains below all came from one sample that was sequenced in a study of T-cell memory formation after mild COVID-19. Each CDR3 protein is one row after TCRdb ran MiXCR on the 5' RACE reads. There are approximately 300,000 distinct CDR3 sequences in the sample; around a sixth occur only once, and 20% to 25% lies in the top ten. Specimen: PBMCs or a T cell subset sorted from them (not recorded which). The receptors shown here come from a man in his late teens or twenties who had mild COVID-19 (a few samples of this study predate the infection). Cell type and time point are not known.

This clonotype was found a few times. The gene calls are TRBV20-1 and TRBJ2-3, with 11 bases identical to TRBD2. The CDR3 sequence is 15 residues long. V gave up 1 base and J gave up 6 bases; unmatched junction bases: 6. The germline gives CDR1 DFQATT, CDR2 SNEGSKA (reference sequence). CDR3 in DNA: TGCAGTGCTAGAGGGCTAGCGGGGGGCCTGGATACGCAGTATTTT. It codes for CSARGLAGGLDTQYF.

The V and J genes are TRBV5-1 and TRBJ2-7; D unclear. V was shortened by 3 bases and J by 3 bases, with 13 bases between the two germline ends. The CDR3 runs 14 residues. The germline V gene encodes CDR1 SGHRS and CDR2 YFSETQ. This CDR3 is CASSSGPVGYEQYF. DNA of the CDR3: TGCGCCAGCAGCTCTGGGCCGGTGGGCTACGAGCAGTACTTC. Drawing the rest from reference TRBV5-1 and TRBJ2-7, the complete variable domain is KAGVTQTPRYLIKTRGQQVTLSCSPISGHRSVSWYQQTPGQGLQFLFEYFSETQRNKGNFPGRFSGRQFSNSRSEMNVSTLELGDSALYLCASSSGPVGYEQYFGPGTRLTVT.

In its sample, this clonotype was seen a few times. This chain connects TRBV20-1 to TRBJ2-1, with 11 bases identical to TRBD2. Germline V gene sequence: CDR1 DFQATT, CDR2 SNEGSKA (reference sequence). This CDR3 spans 17 amino acids. V shed 5 bases, J shed 3 bases, and the junction held 12 bases outside the gene matches. CDR3 bases: TGCAGTGCTGGTATAGCGGGGGGGGCTTTCTTCTACAATGAGCAGTTCTTC. Its protein product is CSAGIAGGAFFYNEQFF.

The chain uses TRBV19 and TRBJ1-2; 8 bases are shared with TRBD1. Trimming took 7 bases from V and 0 from J; bases not matched to a gene: 4. Germline-derived CDR1 and CDR2 are LNHDA and SQIVND (reference sequence). The CDR3 is made up of 14 amino acids. The CDR3, as DNA: TGTGCCAGTACCCGGGACAGGCCTAACTATGGCTACACCTTC. Translation gives CASTRDRPNYGYTF.

The V and J genes are TRBV14 and TRBJ2-3; D is perhaps TRBD2 (5 bases). This CDR3 is 16 amino acids long. The germline gives CDR1 SGHDN, CDR2 FVKESK. V lost 1 base, J lost 2 bases, and 13 bases lay in between. CDR3 sequence: CASSQGVHLATDTQYF. CDR3 DNA sequence: TGTGCCAGCAGCCAAGGGGTTCATCTAGCCACAGATACGCAGTATTTT.